These 16 T cell receptor beta chains originate from one sample sequenced in a study of Graves' ophthalmopathy and Graves' hyperthyroidism. As the template, RNA transcripts were used to amplify TCR beta CDR3 regions. Scientists carried out first-round RT-PCR using HTBI primers and then a second-round multiplex PCR. TCRdb reprocessed the multiplex PCR reads via MiXCR and lists one record per CDR3 protein. The table shows 740,000 or so distinct CDR3 sequences, with 40% occurring only once. Sequenced material: peripheral blood. The receptors stem from an adult man with Graves' ophthalmopathy.

This clonotype was counted between two and nine times. The chain carries TRBV12-3 or TRBV12-4 and TRBJ2-7, with 8 bases matching TRBD2. This CDR3 has 13 amino acids. V lost 5 bases to trimming and J lost 5 bases; unmatched junction nucleotides: 5. The CDR3 nucleotides are TGTGCCAGCAGTCCCGGGACTAGTAACGAGCAGTACTTC. This translates into CASSPGTSNEQYF.

The J gene is TRBJ1-5, the V gene TRBV29-1, with a possible D match to TRBD1 (6 bases). From germline, CDR1 is SQVTM and CDR2 ANQGSEA. The CDR3 runs to 11 residues. The DNA of the CDR3 is TGCAACGGGACACCTAATCAGCCCCAGCATTTT. Amino acids: CNGTPNQPQHF.

This chain uses TRBV2 with TRBJ2-7; 9 positions agree with TRBD1. CDR3 length equals 15 residues. Germline V gene sequence: CDR1 SNHLY, CDR2 FYNNEI. The J segment lost 5 bases and the V segment lost 4 bases, leaving 9 bases of the junction unmatched. The CDR3 here is CASSASGTGGDEQYF. As DNA, the CDR3 is TGTGCCAGCAGTGCCTCCGGTACAGGGGGCGACGAGCAGTACTTC. Based on the CDR3 plus reference TRBV2 and TRBJ2-7, the full variable domain is EPEVTQTPSHQVTQMGQEVILRCVPISNHLYFYWYRQILGQKVEFLVSFYNNEISEKSEIFDDQFSVERPDGSNFTLKIRSTKLEDSAMYFCASSASGTGGDEQYFGPGTRLTVT.

This clonotype was counted once. A much larger clone differs by one base, so this may be a read error. The CDR3 does not close with the conserved phenylalanine or tryptophan, likely indicating a read error. This chain joins TRBV9 and TRBJ2-7, with 7 nucleotides matching TRBD1. Germline V gene data show CDR1 as SGDLS and CDR2 as YYNGEE. The CDR3 is 13 residues long. V lost 2 bases, J lost 5 bases, and 4 bases stayed unmatched. CDR3: CASSVGQIDEQYL. In DNA form, the CDR3 reads TGTGCCAGCAGCGTGGGACAGATCGACGAGCAGTACCTC.

The chain is built from TRBV20-1 and TRBJ1-1; 7 bases are a match to TRBD1. In germline, CDR1 is DFQATT, CDR2 SNEGSKA (reference sequence). Losses at the gene ends were 3 bases for V and 0 bases for J; bases not matched to a gene: 4. The CDR3 runs to 14 residues. CDR3 sequence: CSARSGTVNTEAFF. Here the CDR3 DNA reads TGCAGTGCTAGGTCCGGGACAGTGAACACTGAAGCTTTCTTT.

The chain employs TRBV10-1 and TRBJ2-3; D is undetermined. With 5 bases removed from V and 4 bases from J, the gap between germline ends came to 7 bases. Germline V lookup: CDR1 WNHNN, CDR2 SYGVQD (reference sequence). This CDR3 spans 12 amino acids. The CDR3 sequence: CASSYSSDTQYF. As DNA, the CDR3 is TGCGCCAGCAGTTACAGCTCAGATACGCAGTATTTT.

The rearrangement uses TRBV29-1 and TRBJ1-3; D possibly corresponds to TRBD1 (5 bases). The V and J ends lost 5 bases and 3 bases respectively, with 11 bases between them. Germline CDR1 SQVTM, CDR2 ANQGSEA. The CDR3 totals 13 residues. The CDR3 DNA follows: TGCAGCGTTCCCGGGGCAGGTGGAAACACCATATATTTT. This gives the protein CSVPGAGGNTIYF. The full variable domain, its missing parts supplied by reference TRBV29-1 and TRBJ1-3, is SAVISQKPSRDICQRGTSLTIQCQVDSQVTMMFWYRQQPGQSLTLIATANQGSEATYESGFVIDKFPISRPNLTFSTLTVSNMSPEDSSIYLCSVPGAGGNTIYFGEGSWLTVV.

This clonotype was seen a few times. The chain combines TRBV10-2 with TRBJ2-3; 7 nucleotides line up with TRBD2. The length of the CDR3 is 14 residues. The germline gives CDR1 WSHSY, CDR2 SAAADI. V gave up 6 bases and J gave up 5 bases; unmatched junction bases: 8. In DNA, the CDR3 is TGCGCCAGCAGGGAGGGAGGGCCCGGAGATACGCAGTATTTT. This translates into CASREGGPGDTQYF.

This clonotype was seen repeatedly, ten times or more. The rearrangement links TRBV11-3 to TRBJ2-5; 7 nucleotides line up with TRBD1. Looked up from germline, CDR1 is SGHNT and CDR2 is YENEEA. This CDR3 contains 13 residues. V lost 7 bases and J lost 5; bases outside the gene matches: 7. Here the CDR3 DNA reads TGTGCCAGCACGGGACAGTCTCTCGAGACCCAGTACTTC. The encoded protein is CASTGQSLETQYF.

The chain employs TRBV20-1 and TRBJ2-5; 8 bases match TRBD2. The length of the CDR3 is 14 residues. The V gene's germline CDR1 is DFQATT and CDR2 SNEGSKA (reference sequence). V lost 1 base to trimming and J lost 5 bases; unmatched junction nucleotides: 6. CDR3 DNA sequence: TGCAGTGCTAGAGTAACGGGGGGGCGCGAGACCCAGTACTTC. It encodes CSARVTGGRETQYF.

This chain connects TRBV7-9 to TRBJ2-7; possible D gene TRBD2, 5 bases. Germline loops: CDR1 SEHNR, CDR2 FQNEAQ (reference sequence). The V end lost 5 bases, the J end lost 4 bases, and 21 bases lay between the germline ends. The CDR3 consists of 16 residues. The CDR3 nucleotides read TGTGCCAGCAGCCCCCGTAAGATGCTCGGGATGTACGAGCAGTACTTC. This gives the protein CASSPRKMLGMYEQYF.

V and J are TRBV4-2 and TRBJ1-5; D unresolved. V lost 0 bases and J lost 5, with 5 bases in between. CDR1 and CDR2 from the germline V gene are LGHNA and YNFKEQ. The CDR3 has 13 amino acids. The CDR3 DNA is TGTGCCAGCAGCCAAGACGGGTATCAGCCCCAGCATTTT. This encodes CASSQDGYQPQHF.

This clonotype was seen only a few times. The V gene is TRBV11-2, the J gene TRBJ2-7, with a possible D match to TRBD1 (6 bases). V shed 1 base and J shed 4 bases, with 17 bases lying between them. The CDR3 loop spans 16 amino acids. Per the germline V gene, CDR1 is SGHAT and CDR2 is FQNNGV. The CDR3 loop reads CASSLVWTEYKYEQYF. CDR3 nucleotide sequence: TGTGCCAGCAGCTTAGTGTGGACAGAATACAAATACGAGCAGTACTTC. Variable domain in full (rest from reference TRBV11-2 and TRBJ2-7): EAGVAQSPRYKIIEKRQSVAFWCNPISGHATLYWYQQILGQGPKLLIQFQNNGVVDDSQLPKDRFSAERLKGVDSTLKIQPAKLEDSAVYLCASSLVWTEYKYEQYFGPGTRLTVT.

The chain is built from TRBV2 and TRBJ1-1, with 8 nucleotides matching TRBD1. The V segment lost 6 bases and the J segment 2 bases; nucleotides outside the gene matches: 5. CDR1 and CDR2 (germline): SNHLY, FYNNEI. CDR3 length: 14 amino acids. The CDR3 reads CASRGDRSNTEAFF. Written as DNA, the CDR3 is TGTGCCAGCAGGGGGGACAGGTCCAACACTGAAGCTTTCTTT. Complete variable domain (other parts from reference TRBV2 and TRBJ1-1): EPEVTQTPSHQVTQMGQEVILRCVPISNHLYFYWYRQILGQKVEFLVSFYNNEISEKSEIFDDQFSVERPDGSNFTLKIRSTKLEDSAMYFCASRGDRSNTEAFFGQGTRLTVV.

This clonotype was counted many times. This chain connects TRBV10-3 to TRBJ1-1, with 7 bases fitting TRBD1. Trimming cost V 2 bases and J 6 bases; bases outside gene matches: 3. This CDR3 region has 13 residues. The V gene's germline CDR1 is ENHRY and CDR2 SYGVKD. For the CDR3, the DNA is TGTGCCATCAGTGAGGGACAGGTTTCTGAAGCTTTCTTT. Translating gives CAISEGQVSEAFF.

This clonotype has ten or more counts. The J gene is TRBJ1-1, the V gene TRBV24-1; 8 bases align to TRBD1. The CDR3 contains 14 residues. The V and J ends lost 5 bases and 5 bases, in that order; junction bases with no gene match: 6. In germline, CDR1 is KGHDR, CDR2 SFDVKD. Here the CDR3 reads CATSATGGKTEAFF. The CDR3 coding sequence is TGTGCCACCAGTGCTACAGGGGGGAAGACTGAAGCTTTCTTT.